These 21 T cell receptor delta chains originate from one sample sequenced in a study of γδ T cells in repeated Plasmodium falciparum infection. TCRdb called clones anew from the multiplex PCR reads with CATT. The sample gives over 90,000 delta-chain clones, approximately 0.92% of which show up once; around a tenth is in the top ten. Gammadelta T cells were flow-sorted from PBMC into Vgamma9/Vdelta2+ and Vdelta2-negative populations for bulk analysis. The sample comprised gamma-delta T cells from blood. These receptors all stem from a pool of human donors (malaria-infected and uninfected, not separated).

This clone was seen a few times. A far larger clone is off by one base, so a read error is likely. At the DNA level, this CDR3 is encoded by other sequences in the same sample as well. The V and J genes are TRDV1 and TRDJ1; 7 positions agree with TRDD3. The J gene, left out of TCRdb, was set here by checking the DNA against germline. This CDR3 comprises 18 residues. Germline CDR1 is TSWWSYY and CDR2 is QGS. V lost 5 bases, J lost 4 bases, and 19 bases stayed unmatched. CDR3 in DNA: TGTGCTCTTGGGTCTTATCGTTCCATCTGGGGGCCACTCGATAAACTCATCTTT. Its protein is CALGSYRSIWGPLDKLIF.

About this clone: Translating this DNA gives a protein that differs at residue 3 from the TCRdb one, which belongs to a much larger clone; a read error is likely, and the protein shown is this translation. The rearrangement joins TRDV1 to TRDJ1; TRDD3 agrees at 10 bases. This CDR3 is built from 19 residues. Per the germline V gene, CDR1 is TSWWSYY and CDR2 is QGS. The CDR3 DNA is TGTGCTCCTGGGTTTCAATCTACGAGCACTGGGGGATTGGCCCTACAACTCATCTTT. Residues: CAPGFQSTSTGGLALQLIF.

Concerning this clone itself: This is likely an artifact of a read error, given a far larger clone one base away. The same CDR3 can be traced to other DNA sequences in this sample. This chain uses TRDV1 with TRDJ1; 8 bases agree with TRDD3. No J segment appears in TCRdb, so it was assigned here by matching the sequence to germline. Looked up from germline, CDR1 is TSWWSYY and CDR2 is QGS. The CDR3 spans 25 residues. The CDR3 protein is CALGELLTALPGVLGVTLYTDKLIF. The CDR3 DNA reads as TGTGCTCTTGGTGAACTGTTGACAGCCCTACCCGGTGTACTGGGGGTCACACTGTACACCGATAAACTCATCTTT.

This clone was seen a few times. The protein in TCRdb stems from a much larger clone and differs at residue 9 from this DNA's translation, likely a read error; here the protein is translated from the DNA. The V and J genes are TRDV2 and TRDJ3, with D maybe TRDD3 (6 bases). No J gene is reported in TCRdb; it was inferred here by comparing the DNA with germline. CDR1 and CDR2 (germline): GEAIGNYY, EKD. V was pared by 0 bases and J by 0 bases, with 20 bases between. The CDR3 is made up of 21 amino acids. This chain's CDR3 is CACDTVSPPRGFSWDTRQMFF. The DNA of the CDR3 is TGTGCCTGTGACACCGTTTCCCCTCCCCGGGGATTCTCCTGGGACACCCGACAGATGTTTTTC.

Comments on this clone: The protein held in TCRdb is that of a much larger clone and does not match this DNA's translation at residue 9, likely because of a read error; the protein shown is translated from the DNA. J is TRDJ1 and V is TRDV2, with 9 bases fitting TRDD3. Here the J gene was assigned by germline matching of the DNA, as TCRdb has none. This CDR3 region has 15 residues. The germline gives CDR1 GEAIGNYY, CDR2 EKD. Trimming removed 2 bases from V and 5 bases from J; junction bases left unmatched: 8. DNA of the CDR3: TGTGCCTGTGACAAATACTGGGGGACCCCTGATAAACTCATCTTT. Protein product: CACDKYWGTPDKLIF.

A note on this clone: TCRdb assigns this DNA the protein of a much larger clone, which departs from its translation at residue 8; this likely reflects a read error, and the protein shown comes from translating the DNA. J gene calling gave no result, while the V gene is TRDV1. CDR3 length: 10 residues. Per the germline V gene, CDR1 is TSWWSYY and CDR2 is QGS. CDR3 amino acids: CALGKAKPIF. The CDR3 nucleotides read TGTGCTCTTGGGAAGGCCAAACCCATCTTT.

Comment on this clone: With only one base between it and a far larger clone, this is likely a read error. The sample carries other DNA sequences with the same CDR3. The chain recombines TRDV1 with TRDJ1; 8 bases are a match to TRDD3. TCRdb supplies no J gene; here it was assigned by aligning the nucleotide sequence to germline. The length of the CDR3 is 20 residues. After removal of 3 bases from V and 0 bases from J, the junction contained 18 bases not matched to a gene. Germline values: CDR1 TSWWSYY, CDR2 QGS. For the CDR3, the DNA is TGTGCTCTTGGGGAGTTTCCCAGTACTGGGGGGCCGACGTACACCGATAAACTCATCTTT. Protein product: CALGEFPSTGGPTYTDKLIF.

This clone was picked up a small number of times. The protein held in TCRdb is that of a much larger clone and does not match this DNA's translation at residue 12, likely because of a read error; the protein shown is translated from the DNA. V is TRDV1 and J is TRDJ1; TRDD3 matches 9 bases. The J gene, absent from TCRdb, was called here by matching the DNA to germline. The CDR3 has 20 amino acids. Germline V CDR1 and CDR2: TSWWSYY, QGS. J was trimmed by 3 bases and V by 4 bases; bases with no gene match: 21. The CDR3 reads CALGGAHGLGDIRGADKLIF. The CDR3 region has the DNA TGTGCTCTTGGGGGAGCCCATGGGTTGGGGGATATAAGAGGTGCCGATAAACTCATCTTT.

Worth noting for this clone: This may stem from a read error, because a much larger clone lies one nucleotide away. The V gene is TRDV1, the J gene TRDJ1, with 8 positions matching TRDD3. Assignment of the J gene here rests on matching the DNA to germline, because TCRdb gives none. In germline, CDR1 is TSWWSYY, CDR2 QGS. The CDR3 covers 17 residues. V lost 1 base and J lost 7; bases outside the gene matches: 14. The chain's CDR3 is CALGEPGNTGGTSKLIF. Here the CDR3 DNA reads TGTGCTCTTGGGGAACCGGGAAATACTGGGGGGACAAGTAAACTCATCTTT.

Notes on this clone: A far larger clone is just one base off, so this is likely a read error. This sample also contains other DNA sequences that code for the same CDR3. This chain joins TRDV1 and TRDJ3, with a possible D match to TRDD2 (5 bases). TCRdb supplies no J gene; here it was assigned by aligning the nucleotide sequence to germline. Germline lookup yields CDR1 TSWWSYY and CDR2 QGS. The CDR3 has 16 amino acids. The V end was cut by 11 bases, the J end by 2 bases, with 16 bases between. CDR3 sequence (DNA): TGTGCTTTAAACCTACGGCACACCTGGGACACCCGACAGATGTTTTTC. Amino acid sequence: CALNLRHTWDTRQMFF.

Regarding this clone: This DNA's translation differs at residue 9 from TCRdb's protein, which comes from a much larger clone; a read error is likely, and the protein shown is translated from the DNA. The chain recombines TRDV2 with TRDJ3; no clear D gene. No J gene was available from TCRdb, and it was assigned here by a germline match of the DNA. The germline V and J ends were trimmed by 1 base and 2 bases, with 11 bases remaining between them. In germline, CDR1 is GEAIGNYY, CDR2 EKD. This CDR3 has 17 amino acids. CDR3 in DNA: TGTGCCTGTGACACTCCTGAGAGCCCCTGGGACACCCGACAGATGTTTTTC. Translated: CACDTPESPWDTRQMFF.

Worth noting for this clone: TCRdb attributes to this sequence the protein of a much larger clone, which differs from the DNA translation at residue 11; a read error is likely, and the protein displayed is translated from the DNA. This chain uses TRDV2 with TRDJ1, with D perhaps matching TRDD3 (6 bases). The J gene, not given by TCRdb, was assigned here from a germline match of the nucleotide sequence. Germline values: CDR1 GEAIGNYY, CDR2 EKD. The CDR3 sequence is 15 residues long. CDR3 sequence reads: CACDSLGGYTNKLIF. The DNA of the CDR3 is TGTGCCTGTGACAGCTTGGGGGGCTACACCAATAAACTCATCTTT.

This clone was counted many times. The CDR3 is CALGELKRTGHHQWGTDKLIF. CDR3 DNA: TGTGCTCTTGGGGAACTCAAGCGGACGGGTCACCATCAATGGGGCACCGATAAACTCATCTTT. V and J are TRDV1 and TRDJ1; possibly TRDD3 for D (5 bases). From germline, CDR1 is TSWWSYY and CDR2 QGS. The V and J ends lost 0 bases and 1 base respectively, with 27 bases between them. The CDR3 has 21 residues.

This clone was counted a few times. The TCRdb protein, from a much larger clone, departs from this DNA's translation at residue 16, likely by read error; the protein shown derives from the DNA. The gene calls are TRDV1 and TRDJ1, with 10 bases lining up with TRDD3. TCRdb does not report a J gene; here it was assigned by matching the DNA to germline references. Germline V gives CDR1 TSWWSYY, CDR2 QGS. Trimming cost V 3 bases and J 0 bases; bases outside gene matches: 28. The CDR3 is made up of 24 amino acids. CDR3 nucleotide sequence: TGTGCTCTTGGGGAGCCCCTTCCTGAATTAGGGGGGGGGATACGCCTCGTGTACACCGATAAACTCATCTTT. Its translation: CALGEPLPELGGGIRLVYTDKLIF.

A remark on this clone: A far larger clone is only one base removed, so a read error is likely. The sample contains more than one DNA sequence encoding this CDR3. J is TRDJ1 and V is TRDV2, with 9 bases fitting TRDD3. TCRdb carries no J gene annotation; the J gene was assigned here by matching the DNA with germline. Trimming took 7 bases from V and 2 from J; bases not matched to a gene: 19. Germline-derived CDR1 and CDR2 are GEAIGNYY and EKD. CDR3 size: 18 residues. The CDR3 DNA sequence: TGTGCCTGCTACCACGGGACTGGGGGACCTACGGGGACCGATAAACTCATCTTT. Amino acid sequence: CACYHGTGGPTGTDKLIF.

This clone showed up just a few times. A far larger clone is off by one base, so a read error is likely. The limits of the CDR3 on the DNA are not certain, so only TCRdb's listed CDR3 is given. The identical CDR3 is also encoded by other nucleotide sequences in the sample. The V gene was identified as TRDV2, while no J gene was called; TRDD3, the D gene given by the table, was not confirmed from the DNA. From germline, CDR1 is GEAIGNYY and CDR2 EKD. Including both end residues, the CDR3 is 18 amino acids long. The CDR3 sequence: CACDTLGLGVEDTDKLIF.

About this clone itself: TCRdb's listed protein matches a much larger clone and diverges from this DNA's translation at residue 9, likely through a read error; the protein shown comes from the DNA. This rearrangement joins TRDV2 to TRDJ1; 8 bases are shared with TRDD3. TCRdb carries no J gene annotation; the J gene was assigned here by matching the DNA with germline. Germline CDR1 reads GEAIGNYY; CDR2 reads EKD. The CDR3 runs to 18 residues. J was trimmed by 2 bases and V by 0 bases; bases with no gene match: 13. The CDR3 region has the DNA TGTGCCTGTGACACCGTACTGGGGGGTACGCGCAAGACCGATAAACTCATCTTT. This encodes CACDTVLGGTRKTDKLIF.

This clone showed up just a few times. The amino acid sequence in TCRdb belongs to a much larger clone and departs from this DNA's translation at residue 14, likely a sequencing read error; the sequence shown is translated from the DNA. V gene TRDV1 combines with J gene TRDJ1, with TRDD3 matching over 10 bases. Here the J gene came from matching the DNA to germline, since TCRdb omits it. Germline V gene data show CDR1 as TSWWSYY and CDR2 as QGS. V lost 0 bases, J lost 1 base, and 29 bases stayed unmatched. CDR3 length: 25 amino acids. CDR3 amino acids: CALGELFEGPFPRGGYDGGTDKLIF. For the CDR3, the DNA is TGTGCTCTTGGGGAACTATTTGAGGGGCCCTTCCCGAGAGGGGGATACGATGGGGGCACCGATAAACTCATCTTT.

This clone has only a few counts. TCRdb records a much larger clone's protein for this DNA, with a difference at residue 13 that likely arises from a read error; the protein given is the translation of the DNA. The CDR3 is CACDFKLGDTNTNKLIF. DNA for the CDR3: TGTGCCTGTGACTTCAAACTGGGGGATACCAACACCAATAAACTCATCTTT. The chain combines TRDV2 with TRDJ1; TRDD3 matches 12 bases. TCRdb records no J gene; here it was assigned by comparing the DNA to germline. The CDR3 is 17 amino acids. Germline values: CDR1 GEAIGNYY, CDR2 EKD.

This clone has only a few counts. A far larger clone is just one base off, so this is likely a read error. The identical CDR3 is also encoded by other nucleotide sequences in the sample. The chain couples TRDV2 to TRDJ1, with unresolved D. CDR1 is GEAIGNYY and CDR2 is EKD in the germline V gene. The V gene lost 0 bases and the J gene lost 0 bases, with 19 bases spanning the gap. This CDR3 is built from 18 residues. CDR3 sequence reads: CACDTGRIGVGDTDKLIF. The CDR3 nucleotides read TGTGCCTGTGACACCGGTCGAATCGGGGTGGGTGACACCGATAAACTCATCTTT.

A note on this clone: Translating this DNA gives a protein that differs at residue 9 from the TCRdb one, which belongs to a much larger clone; a read error is likely, and the protein shown is this translation. The chain employs TRDV1 and TRDJ1, with no clear D. Here the J gene came from matching the DNA to germline, since TCRdb omits it. Germline CDR1 and CDR2: TSWWSYY and QGS. V lost 2 bases and J lost 0, with 22 bases in between. CDR3 length: 19 amino acids. In nucleotides, the CDR3 is TGTGCTCTTGGGGAATTTGTAAAACGTTTATTTAGGTACACCGATAAACTCATCTTT. It codes for CALGEFVKRLFRYTDKLIF.